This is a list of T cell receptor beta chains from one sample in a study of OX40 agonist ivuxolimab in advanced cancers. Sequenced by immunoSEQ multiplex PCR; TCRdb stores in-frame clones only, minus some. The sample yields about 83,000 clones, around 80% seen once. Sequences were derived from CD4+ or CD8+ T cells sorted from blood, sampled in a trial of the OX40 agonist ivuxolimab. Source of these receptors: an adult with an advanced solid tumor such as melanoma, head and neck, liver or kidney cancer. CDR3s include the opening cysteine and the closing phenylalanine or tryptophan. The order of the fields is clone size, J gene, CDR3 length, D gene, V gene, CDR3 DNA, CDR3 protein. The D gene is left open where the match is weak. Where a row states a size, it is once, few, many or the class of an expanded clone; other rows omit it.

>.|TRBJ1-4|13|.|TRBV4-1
TGCGCCAGCAGGAGACAGCCTAATGAAAAACTGTTTTTT
CASRRQPNEKLFF
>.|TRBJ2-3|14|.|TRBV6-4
TGTGCCAGCAGTGCACAGGGTAACGCAGATACGCAGTATTTT
CASSAQGNADTQYF
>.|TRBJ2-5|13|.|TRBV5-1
TGCGCCAGCAGCTTGCGGCTCCAAGAGACCCAGTACTTC
CASSLRLQETQYF
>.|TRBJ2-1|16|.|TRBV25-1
TGTGCCAGCAGTGACGCCCAGATGGGGGCGGTGGGTGAGCAGTTCTTC
CASSDAQMGAVGEQFF
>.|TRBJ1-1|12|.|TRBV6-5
TGTGCCAGCAGTTATTTTAACGGGGAAGCTTTCTTT
CASSYFNGEAFF
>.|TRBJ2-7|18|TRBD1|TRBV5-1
TGCGCCAGCAGCTTGATGTCGCTTGGGACAGGAACTACGATCGAGCAGTACTTC
CASSLMSLGTGTTIEQYF
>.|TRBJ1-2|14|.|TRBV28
TGTGCCAGCAGTTCCCCAGGGCTAAACTATGGCTACACCTTC
CASSSPGLNYGYTF
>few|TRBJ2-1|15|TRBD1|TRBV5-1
TGCGCCAGCAGCCTAAGACAGGGGGCTGGGAATGAGCAGTTCTTC
CASSLRQGAGNEQFF
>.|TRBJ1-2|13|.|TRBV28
TGTGCCAGCAGAAGGGACATGGGCTATGGCTACACCTTC
CASRRDMGYGYTF
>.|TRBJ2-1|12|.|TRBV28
TGTGCCAGCAGCCCTAGTCTTGGTGAGCAGTTCTTC
CASSPSLGEQFF
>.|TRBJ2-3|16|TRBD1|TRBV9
TGTGCCAGCAGCGCTAATACAGGGGGCAGATCAGATACGCAGTATTTT
CASSANTGGRSDTQYF
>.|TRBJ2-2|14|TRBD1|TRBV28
TGTGCCAGCAGTCCGGGACAGAGCCCCGGGGAGCTGTTTTTT
CASSPGQSPGELFF
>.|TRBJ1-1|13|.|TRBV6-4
TGTGCCAGCAGGCGGGACTTTGGCACTGAAGCTTTCTTT
CASRRDFGTEAFF
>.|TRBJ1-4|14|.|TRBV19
TGTGCCAGTAGTCCACGGGGCCGCGGTGAAAAACTGTTTTTT
CASSPRGRGEKLFF
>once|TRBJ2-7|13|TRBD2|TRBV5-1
TGCGCCAGCAGCCTTGGACTAGCCGACGAGCAGTACTTC
CASSLGLADEQYF
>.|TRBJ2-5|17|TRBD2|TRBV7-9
TGTGCCAGCACCGTAGGGGCTAGCGGGGGGGCGGCGGAGACCCAGTACTTC
CASTVGASGGAAETQYF
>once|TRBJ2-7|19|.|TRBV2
TGTGCCAGCAGTGAAGCGCTGAACCGACAGATCCCCACTTCCTACGAGCAGTACTTC
CASSEALNRQIPTSYEQYF
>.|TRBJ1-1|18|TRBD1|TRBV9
TGTGCCAGCAGCGTAGGGGCAGGGGGGACACTAATGAACACTGAAGCTTTCTTT
CASSVGAGGTLMNTEAFF
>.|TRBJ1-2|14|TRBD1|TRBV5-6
TGTGCCAGCAGCTTGAGGGGGCTGGACTATGGCTACACCTTC
CASSLRGLDYGYTF
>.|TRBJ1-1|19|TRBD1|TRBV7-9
TGTGCCAGCAGCTTAGCGGTTCGACAGGGTGGACAGGTGCGCACTGAAGCTTTCTTT
CASSLAVRQGGQVRTEAFF
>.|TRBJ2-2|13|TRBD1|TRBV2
TGTGCCAGCAGGGGACAGGACACCGGGGAGCTGTTTTTT
CASRGQDTGELFF
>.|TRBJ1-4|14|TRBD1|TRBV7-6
TGTGCCAGCAGCCCCTACAGGGGGAGTGAAAAACTGTTTTTT
CASSPYRGSEKLFF
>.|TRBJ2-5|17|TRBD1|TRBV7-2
TGTGCCAGCAGGAATAGAGGGACAGGAGGGTATCAAGAGACCCAGTACTTC
CASRNRGTGGYQETQYF
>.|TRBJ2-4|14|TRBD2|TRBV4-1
TGCGCCAGCAGCCAGGCGGGGGGGGTCCTTATTCAGTACTTC
CASSQAGGVLIQYF
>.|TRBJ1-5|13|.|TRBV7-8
TGTGCCAGCAGCACCGACAGATCTGGGCCCCAGCATTTT
CASSTDRSGPQHF
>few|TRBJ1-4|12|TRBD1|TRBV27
TGTGCCAGCAGTAGGGGGCTAGGGGAACTGTTTTTT
CASSRGLGELFF
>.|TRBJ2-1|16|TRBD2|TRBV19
TGTGCCAGTAGTATACTAGCGGGGGGGCCTTACAATGAGCAGTTCTTC
CASSILAGGPYNEQFF
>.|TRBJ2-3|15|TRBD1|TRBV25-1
TGTGCCAGCAGCCTAATCCAGGGGGGCACAGATACGCAGTATTTT
CASSLIQGGTDTQYF
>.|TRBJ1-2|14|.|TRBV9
TGTGCCAGCAGCGTTCCTGGGCAGGCCCATGGCTACACCTTC
CASSVPGQAHGYTF
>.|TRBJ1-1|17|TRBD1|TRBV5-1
TGCGCCAGCAGCTCCCGGACAGGGGTCCGACTGAACACTGAAGCTTTCTTT
CASSSRTGVRLNTEAFF
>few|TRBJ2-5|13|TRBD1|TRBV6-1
TGTGCCAGCAGTAGACAGGGGGAAGAGACCCAGTACTTC
CASSRQGEETQYF
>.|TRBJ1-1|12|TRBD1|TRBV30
TGTGCCTGGAATGCAGGGGGGCCCGTGGCTTTCTTT
CAWNAGGPVAFF
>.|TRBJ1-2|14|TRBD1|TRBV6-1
TGTGCCAGCAGAAGGGACAGGGATCTCTATGGCTACACCTTC
CASRRDRDLYGYTF
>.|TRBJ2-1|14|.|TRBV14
TGTGCCAGTTCACGGGGGGCCTCCTACAATGAGCAGTTCTTC
CASSRGASYNEQFF
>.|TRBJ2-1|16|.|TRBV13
TGTGCCAGCAGCTCCCCCTATCGCGGGGCCATTCATGAGCAGTTCTTC
CASSSPYRGAIHEQFF
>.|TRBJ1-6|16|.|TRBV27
TGTGCCAGCAGATTTACAGGGATCCCCTATAATTCACCCCTCCACTTT
CASRFTGIPYNSPLHF
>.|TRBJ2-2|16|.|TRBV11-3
TGTGCCAGCAGCTTGGGTCAGACAGCTAACACCGGGGAGCTGTTTTTT
CASSLGQTANTGELFF
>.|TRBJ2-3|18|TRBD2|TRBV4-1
TGCGCCAGCAGCCAATTGCGGGGGTTAGATTCTAGCACAGATACGCAGTATTTT
CASSQLRGLDSSTDTQYF
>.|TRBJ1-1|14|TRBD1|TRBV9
TGTGCCAGCAGCCCTAGGACAGGGGGGTCTGAAGCTTTCTTT
CASSPRTGGSEAFF
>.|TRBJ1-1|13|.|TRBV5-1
TGCGCCAGTAAGTCGTGGGGGGGAACTGAAGCTTTCTTT
CASKSWGGTEAFF
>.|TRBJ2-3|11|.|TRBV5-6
TGTGCCAGCAGCTTAGAATTCGCGCAGTATTTT
CASSLEFAQYF
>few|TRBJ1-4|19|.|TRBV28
TGTGCCAGCAGTTCCCCCCTAATAGGGAGCCGGGGGCGCGATGAAAAACTGTTTTTT
CASSSPLIGSRGRDEKLFF
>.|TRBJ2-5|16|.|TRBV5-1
TGCGCCAGCAGCTTGGTCGGGGGTAAAGGCCAAGAGACCCAGTACTTC
CASSLVGGKGQETQYF
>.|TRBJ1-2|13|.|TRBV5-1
TGCGCCAGCAGCCCGGACAGTTACGGTGGCTACACCTTC
CASSPDSYGGYTF
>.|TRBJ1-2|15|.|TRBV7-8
TGTGCCAGCAGCCGGACCGGGGACACTAACTATGGCTACACCTTC
CASSRTGDTNYGYTF
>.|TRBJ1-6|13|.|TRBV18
TGTGCCAGCTCACCGGCAGATAATTCACCCCTCCACTTT
CASSPADNSPLHF
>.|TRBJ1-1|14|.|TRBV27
TGTGCCAGCAGTTTATTGGCTTTGAACACTGAAGCTTTCTTT
CASSLLALNTEAFF
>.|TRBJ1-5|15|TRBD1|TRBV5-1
TGCGCCAGCAGCTTGATCCCGGGACAGACTCAGCCCCAGCATTTT
CASSLIPGQTQPQHF
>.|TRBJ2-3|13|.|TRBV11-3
TGTGCCAGCAGCTTTCAAGACATGGATACGCAGTATTTT
CASSFQDMDTQYF
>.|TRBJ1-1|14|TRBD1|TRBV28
TGTGCCAGCAGAGACAGGGGGATGAACACTGAAGCTTTCTTT
CASRDRGMNTEAFF
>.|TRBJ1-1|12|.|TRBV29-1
TGCAGCGCGGGGATAGTAAACACTGAAGCTTTCTTT
CSAGIVNTEAFF